Presented here are 22 T cell receptor beta chains from one specimen sequenced in a study of OX40 agonist ivuxolimab in advanced cancers. Some clones are missing from TCRdb's copy, which holds only in-frame ones; the method was immunoSEQ multiplex PCR. The data contain roughly 38,000 clones, roughly nine tenths of them seen just once; the ten biggest clones take up 0.58%. The specimen was CD4+ or CD8+ T cells sorted from blood, collected in a trial of the OX40 agonist ivuxolimab. These receptors were taken from an adult with an advanced solid tumor such as melanoma, head and neck, liver or kidney cancer.

The chain links TRBV6-6 to TRBJ2-5; D may be TRBD2 (6 bases). The CDR3 length is 13 residues. The germline gives CDR1 MNHNY, CDR2 SVGAGI (reference sequence). Trimming removed 5 bases at V and 5 bases at J, with 12 bases between. Written as DNA, the CDR3 is TGTGCCAGCAGTCCTCCAGGAGGGGAGACCCAGTACTTC. Translating it yields CASSPPGGETQYF.

This chain uses TRBV5-4 with TRBJ2-3, with 7 bases fitting TRBD1. V lost 1 base to trimming and J lost 3 bases; unmatched junction nucleotides: 2. Germline CDR1 and CDR2: SGHNT and YYREEE (reference sequence). The CDR3 is made up of 14 amino acids. This CDR3 reads CASSLRQGTDTQYF. The CDR3 nucleotides are TGTGCCAGCAGCTTGAGACAGGGAACAGATACGCAGTATTTT.

This chain connects TRBV7-9 to TRBJ2-5, with TRBD2 matching 10 bases. The germline CDR1 and CDR2 sequences are SEHNR and FQNEAQ (reference sequence). The V and J ends lost 6 bases and 5 bases, in that order; junction bases with no gene match: 9. This CDR3 is 15 amino acids long. CDR3 loop: CASSPSGGDGETQYF. In DNA form, the CDR3 reads TGTGCCAGCAGTCCTAGCGGGGGTGACGGGGAGACCCAGTACTTC.

DNA of the CDR3: TGCGCCAGCAGCTTAACAGGGATGGGCACCGGGGAGCTGTTTTTT. This translates into CASSLTGMGTGELFF. V is TRBV5-1 and J is TRBJ2-2, with a tentative D call TRBD1 (6 bases). The germline CDR1 and CDR2 sequences are SGHRS and YFSETQ. V shed 2 bases and J shed 4 bases, with 12 bases lying between them. There are 15 residues in the CDR3.

This clone was counted between two and nine times. The genes are TRBV29-1 and TRBJ2-1; D could derive from TRBD1 or TRBD2 (6 bases each). The CDR3 consists of 13 residues. The V end lost 0 bases, the J end lost 7 bases, and 10 bases lay between the germline ends. CDR1 and CDR2 (germline): SQVTM, ANQGSEA. The CDR3 sequence: CSVEDGGGNEQFF. In DNA form, the CDR3 reads TGCAGCGTTGAAGATGGAGGGGGAAATGAGCAGTTCTTC.

This chain connects TRBV7-8 to TRBJ2-5; 8 bases are a match to TRBD1. The CDR3 loop spans 14 amino acids. Unmatched junction bases numbered 4, after V lost 2 bases and J lost 5 bases. Germline V gene sequence: CDR1 SGHVS, CDR2 FQNEAQ. CDR3 in DNA: TGTGCCAGCAGCTTACAGGGGGCGAGGGAGACCCAGTACTTC. Protein sequence: CASSLQGARETQYF. Together with reference TRBV7-8 and TRBJ2-5, the CDR3 gives the full variable domain: GAGVSQSPRYKVAKRGQDVALRCDPISGHVSLFWYQQALGQGPEFLTYFQNEAQLDKSGLPSDRFFAERPEGSVSTLKIQRTQQEDSAVYLCASSLQGARETQYFGPGTRLLVL.

The chain has TRBV18 and TRBJ2-3, with D maybe TRBD2 (6 bases). Germline CDR1 reads KGHSH; CDR2 reads LQKENI. The CDR3 loop spans 16 amino acids. The ends were cut back, 3 bases at V and 0 bases at J, with 13 bases in the middle. The CDR3 nucleotides read TGTGCCAGCTCACCCACGGTGGCGGGGAGCACAGATACGCAGTATTTT. Encoded protein: CASSPTVAGSTDTQYF. Drawing the rest from reference TRBV18 and TRBJ2-3, the complete variable domain is NAGVMQNPRHLVRRRGQEARLRCSPMKGHSHVYWYRQLPEEGLKFMVYLQKENIIDESGMPKERFSAEFPKEGPSILRIQQVVRGDSAAYFCASSPTVAGSTDTQYFGPGTRLTVL.

The chain recombines TRBV5-1 with TRBJ2-7; a possible D gene is TRBD1 (6 bases). V lost 3 bases and J lost 6, with 16 bases in between. CDR1 SGHRS and CDR2 YFSETQ come from the germline V gene. CDR3 length: 14 residues. The CDR3 is CASSSPGATIEQYF. CDR3 in DNA: TGCGCCAGCAGCTCTCCAGGGGCCACCATCGAGCAGTACTTC.

J is TRBJ2-7 and V is TRBV19; D perhaps matches TRBD2 (5 bases). V shed 5 bases and J shed 6 bases, with 20 bases lying between them. CDR3 length equals 15 residues. Germline values: CDR1 LNHDA, CDR2 SQIVND (reference sequence). The CDR3 DNA sequence: TGTGCCAGTAGTGTGGACGGGGAATCGGGCGTCGAGCAGTACTTC. The encoded protein is CASSVDGESGVEQYF.

J is TRBJ1-1 and V is TRBV5-5; D not resolved. Between the trimmed V and J ends, which lost 5 bases and 2 bases, there was a span of 10 bases. There are 13 residues in the CDR3. Germline V gives CDR1 SGHKS, CDR2 YYEKEE (reference sequence). CDR3 sequence reads: CASRYRVNTEAFF. The DNA of the CDR3 is TGTGCCAGCAGGTATCGAGTCAACACTGAAGCTTTCTTT.

The genes are TRBV21-1 and TRBJ2-1; TRBD2 is the table's D call and was not checked against the DNA. TRBV21-1 represents a pseudogene. There are 17 residues in the CDR3. The CDR3 nucleotides are TGTGCCAGCAGCAAACGATGTAGCGGGGGGCGTGAAAATGAGCAGTTCTTC. Protein product: CASSKRCSGGRENEQFF.

CDR3 region: CASSPQAGQANEQYF. The CDR3 DNA sequence: TGCGCCAGCAGCCCCCAGGCGGGACAGGCCAACGAGCAGTACTTC. V gene TRBV4-3 combines with J gene TRBJ2-7; 8 positions match TRBD1. The trim removed 4 bases at V and 5 bases at J, leaving 10 bases unmatched. Germline values: CDR1 LGHNA, CDR2 YSLEER. The CDR3 extends over 15 amino acids.

The chain joins TRBV7-9 to TRBJ1-4, with no clear D. Germline V gene lookup returns CDR1 SEHNR and CDR2 FQNEAQ (reference sequence). The CDR3 totals 16 residues. V was shortened by 0 bases and J by 0 bases, with 8 bases between the two germline ends. The DNA for the CDR3 is TGTGCCAGCAGCTTAGCGCAAGGGTCAACTAATGAAAAACTGTTTTTT. This sequence encodes CASSLAQGSTNEKLFF.

The chain employs TRBV18 and TRBJ1-4; D is undetermined. There are 17 residues in the CDR3. Germline V CDR1 and CDR2: KGHSH, LQKENI. The V gene lost 2 bases and the J gene lost 4 bases, with 17 bases spanning the gap. CDR3 coding DNA: TGTGCCAGCTCACCATTTATGCCCCCCGCCGATAATGAAAAACTGTTTTTT. Its protein is CASSPFMPPADNEKLFF.

The chain links TRBV4-2 to TRBJ1-4, with D possibly TRBD1 on 6 matching bases. The germline V and J ends were trimmed by 1 base and 6 bases, with 12 bases remaining between them. The CDR3 is 15 residues long. Germline CDR1 reads LGHNA; CDR2 reads YNFKEQ. CDR3 amino acids: CASSQARGGDEKLFF. Here the CDR3 DNA reads TGTGCCAGCAGCCAAGCGAGGGGGGGGGATGAAAAACTGTTTTTT.

This chain uses TRBV4-2 with TRBJ1-2; D unresolved. The CDR3 spans 11 residues. In germline, CDR1 is LGHNA, CDR2 YNFKEQ. V gave up 3 bases and J gave up 5 bases, with 4 bases separating them. CDR3 sequence: CASSQGYGYTF. The CDR3 DNA follows: TGTGCCAGCAGCCAGGGGTATGGCTACACCTTC.

The V call is TRBV4-3, the J call TRBJ1-2; D perhaps matches TRBD1 (5 bases). Germline V lookup: CDR1 LGHNA, CDR2 YSLEER. This CDR3 is 14 amino acids long. V lost 3 bases, J lost 8 bases, and 16 bases lay in between. The DNA of the CDR3 is TGCGCCAGCAGCCACCTCACGGGGGAGCGGGGCTACACCTTC. Translated: CASSHLTGERGYTF.

The chain is built from TRBV5-1 and TRBJ1-6; no reliable D call. CDR3 length: 15 residues. V dropped 3 bases and J dropped 6 bases, with 13 bases sitting between them. The germline V gene has CDR1 SGHRS and CDR2 YFSETQ. CDR3 in amino acids: CASSWQQSTNSPLHF. CDR3 bases: TGCGCCAGCAGCTGGCAACAGAGTACTAATTCACCCCTCCACTTT.

The CDR3 DNA is TGCGCCAGCAGCCAAGATTTGGACAGGTCCTACGAGCAGTACTTC. Its translation: CASSQDLDRSYEQYF. The V call is TRBV4-1, the J call TRBJ2-7; 7 bases fit TRBD1. This CDR3 has 15 residues. Germline V gene sequence: CDR1 MGHRA, CDR2 YSYEKL. The junction had 3 bases not matched to a gene; V was cut back by 0 bases and J by 1 base.

The sample holds one count of this clone. V is TRBV11-3 and J is TRBJ1-6, with D possibly being TRBD1 (5 bases). The germline V gene has CDR1 SGHNT and CDR2 YENEEA. V lost 5 bases and J lost 8, with 13 bases in between. CDR3 size: 14 residues. The DNA for the CDR3 is TGTGCCAGCAGCCTAGGGGCAGCCGATTCACCCCTCCACTTT. This translates into CASSLGAADSPLHF.

This chain links TRBV7-9 with TRBJ2-7, with D possibly matching TRBD1 (5 bases). Germline V gene lookup returns CDR1 SEHNR and CDR2 FQNEAQ (reference sequence). V was shortened by 6 bases and J by 4 bases, with 16 bases between the two germline ends. The CDR3 has 14 residues. CDR3 sequence reads: CASSSTGSMYEQYF. CDR3 DNA: TGTGCCAGCAGTTCCACAGGCTCCATGTACGAGCAGTACTTC.

The V and J genes are TRBV5-1 and TRBJ1-4, with TRBD1 matching 7 bases. With V trimmed by 3 bases and J by 5 bases, 4 bases remained unmatched. CDR3 length: 14 amino acids. Germline-derived CDR1 and CDR2 are SGHRS and YFSETQ. CDR3 amino acids: CASSWTGPNEKLFF. CDR3 DNA: TGCGCCAGCAGCTGGACAGGTCCCAATGAAAAACTGTTTTTT. Full variable domain (remainder filled in from reference TRBV5-1 and TRBJ1-4): KAGVTQTPRYLIKTRGQQVTLSCSPISGHRSVSWYQQTPGQGLQFLFEYFSETQRNKGNFPGRFSGRQFSNSRSEMNVSTLELGDSALYLCASSWTGPNEKLFFGSGTQLSVL.